This TCR beta chain was identified during a study of OX40 agonist ivuxolimab in advanced cancers. Study details: Partial responses were achieved by three patients: one hepatocellular carcinoma, two cutaneous melanoma.

Assay: immunoSEQ multiplex PCR; the TCRdb copy retains only in-frame clones and omits some. The table records 20,000 to 25,000 clones, more than 70% of them present only once. General study findings and limits: The investigators did not determine what antigen specificity the expanded peripheral T cells had. Dose levels from 0.1 to 3.0 mg/kg saw CD4+ and CD8+ blood T cells expand clonally by week 6.

Baseline was the first blood sampling point, followed by cycle 4 day 1 and cycle 7 day 1. Points on this clone: As yet, its antigen is unknown.

CDR1 is MNHEY and CDR2 is SMNVEV in the germline V gene (reference sequence). With V trimmed by 5 bases and J by 5 bases, 11 bases remained unmatched. The CDR3 sequence is 17 residues long. The clonotype was recovered from an adult with an advanced solid tumor such as melanoma, head and neck, liver or kidney cancer. The chain carries TRBV27 and TRBJ2-5; 13 bases agree with TRBD2. The source material was CD4+ or CD8+ T cells sorted from blood, sampled in a trial of the OX40 agonist ivuxolimab. In nucleotides, the CDR3 is TGTGCCAGCAGTGCACTAGCGGGGGGGTACGACGGGGAGACCCAGTACTTC. This sequence encodes CASSALAGGYDGETQYF.